These 22 T cell receptor beta chains share one sample of origin, sequenced in a study of T-cell reconstitution after alpha-beta-depleted transplantation in children. A library of TCRbeta sequences, prepared with unique molecular identifiers, was generated. TCRdb used MiXCR to reprocess the PCR reads, holding one entry per CDR3 protein. The data show about 350,000 distinct CDR3 sequences, 13% seen once. The sequences come from PBMCs, collected from the stem cell graft. Receptors originate from a human donor who donated a stem cell graft to a child with Fanconi anemia.

This clonotype was counted a single time. The chain has TRBV12-3 or TRBV12-4 and TRBJ2-5; D may match TRBD1 or TRBD2 (5 bases each). This CDR3 has 18 amino acids. V lost 4 bases to trimming and J lost 2 bases, with 23 bases between them. The CDR3 sequence is CASSWGTAPVPSQETQYF. CDR3 in DNA: TGTGCCAGCAGTTGGGGGACGGCGCCTGTACCCAGTCAAGAGACCCAGTACTTC.

This clonotype occurred a few times. The genes are TRBV11-1 and TRBJ1-3; 9 bases are shared with TRBD1. CDR1 and CDR2 from the germline V gene are SGHAT and FQDESV (reference sequence). Trimming removed 3 bases from V and 1 base from J; junction bases left unmatched: 4. The CDR3 extends over 16 amino acids. The CDR3 region has the DNA TGTGCCAGCAGCTTCAAACAGGGGGCTTCTGGAAACACCATATATTTT. It is translated as CASSFKQGASGNTIYF.

In this sample, this clonotype turned up many times. This CDR3 is CASSSTGVVTEAFF. CDR3 bases: TGCGCCAGCAGCTCGACAGGGGTTGTCACTGAAGCTTTCTTT. The chain links TRBV5-1 to TRBJ1-1; 8 nucleotides match TRBD1. Losses at the gene ends were 3 bases for V and 4 bases for J; bases not matched to a gene: 5. This CDR3 is built from 14 residues. Germline CDR1 SGHRS, CDR2 YFSETQ.

At least ten counts were recorded for this clonotype. The rearrangement joins TRBV29-1 to TRBJ2-3; D is ambiguous. The CDR3 has 13 amino acids. Deletions cut 7 bases from V and 0 bases from J, with 11 bases between. Germline lookup yields CDR1 SQVTM and CDR2 ANQGSEA. The CDR3 spells CSAAGPSTDTQYF. CDR3 nucleotide sequence: TGCAGCGCAGCCGGGCCTAGCACAGATACGCAGTATTTT.

This chain links TRBV12-3 or TRBV12-4 with TRBJ2-1; D unclear. The CDR3 contains 11 residues. V was shortened by 1 base and J by 12 bases, with 7 bases between the two germline ends. The DNA of the CDR3 is TGTGCCAGCAGTTTAGGGGGTGCGCAGTTCTTC. This codes for CASSLGGAQFF.

This clonotype has more than one count but fewer than ten. The chain joins TRBV10-2 to TRBJ2-3; 7 nucleotides match TRBD1. J gave up 6 bases and V 10 bases, and 7 bases lay outside the gene matches. Germline CDR1 WSHSY, CDR2 SAAADI. The length of the CDR3 is 12 residues. CDR3 DNA sequence: TGCGCCACGAGACAGGGCCAGGATACGCAGTATTTT. It translates to CATRQGQDTQYF.

The chain uses TRBV29-1 and TRBJ2-7; D possibly corresponds to TRBD2 (6 bases). Germline V gives CDR1 SQVTM, CDR2 ANQGSEA. V lost 7 bases, J lost 5 bases, and 18 bases lay in between. This CDR3 is 13 amino acids long. The DNA for the CDR3 is TGCAGCGCCTCGGAGGGGCGATCCAACGAGCAGTACTTC. This gives the protein CSASEGRSNEQYF.

This clonotype was found a few times. The J gene is TRBJ2-7, the V gene TRBV6-2 or TRBV6-3; perhaps TRBD1 as D (6 bases). The CDR3 is 15 amino acids. Trimming removed 3 bases at V and 3 bases at J, with 15 bases between. Germline V gene lookup returns CDR1 MNHEY and CDR2 SVGEGT. CDR3 protein: CASSYEAGVNYEQYF. The DNA of the CDR3 is TGTGCCAGCAGTTATGAGGCAGGGGTTAACTACGAGCAGTACTTC.

This clonotype was seen only a few times. CDR3 protein: CSVEEPLAGVTDTQYF. Written as DNA, the CDR3 is TGCAGCGTTGAAGAGCCGTTAGCGGGGGTCACAGATACGCAGTATTTT. The chain couples TRBV29-1 to TRBJ2-3; 9 bases are shared with TRBD2. CDR3 length: 16 amino acids. The junction had 6 bases not matched to a gene; V was cut back by 0 bases and J by 2 bases. Germline V gives CDR1 SQVTM, CDR2 ANQGSEA.

This clonotype has more than one count but fewer than ten. The rearrangement uses TRBV20-1 and TRBJ2-3; 7 bases align to TRBD2. CDR3 size: 14 residues. V gave up 3 bases and J gave up 5 bases; unmatched junction bases: 8. The germline V gene has CDR1 DFQATT and CDR2 SNEGSKA (reference sequence). CDR3 loop: CSARGPPGGDTQYF. For the CDR3, the DNA is TGCAGTGCTAGGGGACCCCCGGGAGGAGATACGCAGTATTTT.

The chain joins TRBV5-1 to TRBJ2-3; TRBD2 matches at 9 bases. The CDR3 loop spans 17 amino acids. The J segment lost 1 base and the V segment lost 3 bases, leaving 9 bases of the junction unmatched. From germline, CDR1 is SGHRS and CDR2 YFSETQ. For the CDR3, the DNA is TGCGCCAGCAGCTCTGGGGCGCTAGCGGGGCGCACAGATACGCAGTATTTT. This gives the protein CASSSGALAGRTDTQYF.

This clonotype was seen repeatedly, ten times or more. V usage is TRBV3-1 and J usage is TRBJ2-3, with TRBD2 identical over 8 bases. Trimming took 4 bases from V and 1 from J; bases not matched to a gene: 7. This CDR3 comprises 16 residues. Germline V lookup: CDR1 LGHDT, CDR2 YNNKEL (reference sequence). CDR3 protein: CASSLRPAGGTDTQYF. As DNA, the CDR3 is TGTGCCAGCAGCCTACGCCCAGCGGGGGGCACAGATACGCAGTATTTT.

This clonotype showed up many times. The chain joins TRBV5-1 to TRBJ2-2; no reliable D call. Germline V gene sequence: CDR1 SGHRS, CDR2 YFSETQ. Trimming stripped 0 bases from V and 3 bases from J, with 9 bases between. This CDR3 has 15 residues. CDR3 coding DNA: TGCGCCAGCAGCTTGGGACAAAGGGACACCGGGGAGCTGTTTTTT. Its protein product is CASSLGQRDTGELFF.

This clonotype was seen more than once but under ten times. One end of the junction is discordant with germline, which a read error may explain. The V and J genes are TRBV20-1 and TRBJ2-1; the D gene is possibly TRBD2 (5 bases). The CDR3 extends over 12 amino acids. The V gene's germline CDR1 is DFQATT and CDR2 SNEGSKA (reference sequence). CDR3 residues: CSVRPSGNEQFF. The CDR3 nucleotides are TGCAGTGTTAGACCATCGGGGAATGAGCAGTTCTTC.

This clonotype has ten or more counts. The chain has TRBV12-3 or TRBV12-4 and TRBJ2-7; D gene unclear. V was trimmed by 5 bases and J by 2 bases, leaving 10 bases between them. The CDR3 contains 13 residues. This chain's CDR3 is CASSLARAYEQYF. The CDR3 nucleotides read TGTGCCAGCAGTCTCGCAAGAGCCTACGAGCAGTACTTC.

This chain links TRBV5-5 with TRBJ2-7; D not resolved. Trimming stripped 1 base from V and 0 bases from J, with 14 bases between. There are 16 residues in the CDR3. Germline loops: CDR1 SGHKS, CDR2 YYEKEE (reference sequence). This chain's CDR3 is CASSLNGLISSYEQYV. CDR3 bases: TGTGCCAGCAGCTTGAACGGTCTAATAAGCTCCTACGAGCAGTACGTC.

In this sample, this clonotype turned up many times. The gene calls are TRBV29-1 and TRBJ2-2, with D uncertain. This CDR3 is built from 13 residues. V was trimmed by 2 bases and J by 4 bases, leaving 8 bases between them. Per germline, CDR1 SQVTM and CDR2 ANQGSEA. The CDR3 loop reads CSVESDSTGELFF. The CDR3 nucleotides are TGCAGCGTTGAAAGTGATAGCACCGGGGAGCTGTTTTTT.

This clonotype was counted a few times. V usage is TRBV19 and J usage is TRBJ1-5; 9 bases agree with TRBD1. Germline CDR1 reads LNHDA; CDR2 reads SQIVND (reference sequence). The ends lost 8 bases at V and 2 bases at J; junction bases unmatched: 10. This CDR3 region has 16 residues. The CDR3 protein is CASRDRAILGNQPQHF. In DNA, the CDR3 is TGTGCCAGTCGGGACAGGGCTATTTTGGGCAATCAGCCCCAGCATTTT.

V gene TRBV7-2 combines with J gene TRBJ1-2; 10 bases are shared with TRBD1. From germline, CDR1 is SGHTA and CDR2 FQGNSA. The CDR3 contains 15 residues. Trimming at V came to 0 bases and at J to 6 bases, leaving 4 bases not matched to a gene. The CDR3 DNA reads as TGTGCCAGCAGCTTAGCGCGAGGGACAGGGGATGGCTACACCTTC. This translates into CASSLARGTGDGYTF. Using reference TRBV7-2 and TRBJ1-2 for the parts outside the CDR3, the full variable domain is GAGVSQSPSNKVTEKGKDVELRCDPISGHTALYWYRQSLGQGLEFLIYFQGNSAPDKSGLPSDRFSAERTGGSVSTLTIQRTQQEDSAVYLCASSLARGTGDGYTFGSGTRLTVV.

V is TRBV4-3 and J is TRBJ2-7, with 10 bases aligning to TRBD1. Germline CDR1 LGHNA, CDR2 YSLEER. This CDR3 contains 15 residues. Losses at the gene ends were 3 bases for V and 5 bases for J; bases not matched to a gene: 7. In nucleotides, the CDR3 is TGCGCCAGCAGCCACCGGACAGGGGGAGGAGACGAGCAGTACTTC. Translating gives CASSHRTGGGDEQYF.

This clonotype was observed at least ten times. V and J are TRBV6-2 or TRBV6-3 and TRBJ2-1, with 7 positions matching TRBD2. The CDR3 is made up of 15 amino acids. V lost 2 bases to trimming and J lost 2 bases; unmatched junction nucleotides: 3. CDR1 is MNHEY and CDR2 is SVGEGT in the germline V gene. As DNA, the CDR3 is TGTGCCAGCAGTTACGACGGACTAGCCTACAATGAGCAGTTCTTC. Residues: CASSYDGLAYNEQFF.

This clonotype was detected many times. The J gene is TRBJ2-1, the V gene TRBV12-3 or TRBV12-4; D tentatively fits TRBD1 or TRBD2 (5 bases each). The CDR3 is made up of 14 amino acids. V was shortened by 3 bases and J by 3 bases, with 9 bases between the two germline ends. DNA for the CDR3: TGTGCCAGCAGTTTCGGGACGGACTACAATGAGCAGTTCTTC. Translating gives CASSFGTDYNEQFF.